Given below is one TCR beta chain in context. This clone was observed a single time. This receptor's antigen is unknown. Base quality data are lacking; no much larger clone is found one base away. These data are taken from a study of T cell responses to AZD1222 COVID-19 vaccine (dated by TCRdb to the early 2020s). For the study in its entirety: Because spike-specific TCR depth and breadth did not differ between the two schedules, AZD1222 recipients who got a second dose at roughly 4 weeks were pooled with those who got a second dose at roughly 12 weeks. Trial participants were enrolled by age into subgroups of 18-55, 56-69 and 70-plus years, and around 150, 28 and 57 TCR-sequenced participants, respectively, were included in these subgroups. TCR sequencing was performed for roughly 250 trial participants, of whom 207 were given two doses of AZD1222 and roughly 25 were given two doses of MenACWY control vaccine.

V is clipped by 0 bases and J by 4 bases, and the sequence between their germline boundaries is 5 bases long. The CDR3 goes from the cysteine to the phenylalanine over 13 residues. Kept here is only the CDR3 DNA, which spans 39 bases and is read in frame from base 1. From a lookup of the germline V gene, CDR1 and CDR2 are KGHSH and LQKENI. The CDR3 regions of human TCRbeta chains were analyzed by immunosequencing. In the paper's pipeline: TCRs in the repertoires were compared against a reference library of SARS-CoV-2-specific TCRs that had been generated with the MIRA antigen-specificity platform. Breadth was defined as the fraction of unique TCRs that were SARS-CoV-2-associated, and depth was defined as the fraction of total T cells that were SARS-CoV-2-associated. Each spike-specific TCR was assigned to its reactive spike region and to a CD4 or CD8 class using the MIRA data. Log10-transformed breadth and depth values were compared by one-way ANOVA with Sidak's multiple comparisons tests. TCRdb's version of the immuneACCESS table is confined to in-frame rearrangements and falls short of the full clone set. An unresolved V gene accounts for under half of the shortfall where checked; the remainder is of unknown origin. V and J calls and clone size are as listed in that table; D and trimming were resolved from the DNA. Counted in this sample were 150,000 to 200,000 clones; around nine tenths of them appeared once. The ten largest account for 1.5% to 2% of the sample.

Beyond this particular receptor, the publication reports: Conclusions about previously exposed vaccinees are limited because only six or seven AZD1222 recipients were SARS-CoV-2 seropositive at baseline. Participants were mostly white British and included more females than males, and it was suggested by the authors that clonal diversity may have been underestimated. No day 14 peak-response samples were available, so repertoires were characterized only after the peak T cell response. In the small 56-69-year group, the increase in depth fell short of significance, most likely because of low power. Nearly half of unique spike-specific TCRs reportedly recognized epitopes outside regions mutated in the B.1.351 and B.1.1.7 variants. After two AZD1222 doses, spike-specific TCR breadth and depth were significantly higher than at day 0 and than in MenACWY recipients. The vaccine-associated CD4 TCRs covered the entire spike protein, and the dominant responses fell in regions 160-218 and 743-854.

What this sample's time point label stands for: baseline before first vaccination. Vaccinee samples were obtained from the UK trials COV001 and COV002, which included a single-blind randomized controlled phase 2/3 trial of AZD1222 (ChAdOx1 nCoV-19) in healthy adults. Trial participant PBMC samples were collected at day 0 and day 28 after the second dose for TCRbeta chain sequencing. The source is an adult in good health. The chain links TRBV18 with TRBJ2-3, with no confidently assigned D gene. Material: peripheral blood, obtained on day 0 of AZD1222 vaccination. The CDR3 protein: CASSPPLADTQYF. The nucleotide sequence is TGTGCCAGCTCACCACCGTTAGCAGATACGCAGTATTTT. Full variable domain (CDR3 extended with the reference TRBV18 and TRBJ2-3 proteins): NAGVMQNPRHLVRRRGQEARLRCSPMKGHSHVYWYRQLPEEGLKFMVYLQKENIIDESGMPKERFSAEFPKEGPSILRIQQVVRGDSAAYFCASSPPLADTQYFGPGTRLTVL.